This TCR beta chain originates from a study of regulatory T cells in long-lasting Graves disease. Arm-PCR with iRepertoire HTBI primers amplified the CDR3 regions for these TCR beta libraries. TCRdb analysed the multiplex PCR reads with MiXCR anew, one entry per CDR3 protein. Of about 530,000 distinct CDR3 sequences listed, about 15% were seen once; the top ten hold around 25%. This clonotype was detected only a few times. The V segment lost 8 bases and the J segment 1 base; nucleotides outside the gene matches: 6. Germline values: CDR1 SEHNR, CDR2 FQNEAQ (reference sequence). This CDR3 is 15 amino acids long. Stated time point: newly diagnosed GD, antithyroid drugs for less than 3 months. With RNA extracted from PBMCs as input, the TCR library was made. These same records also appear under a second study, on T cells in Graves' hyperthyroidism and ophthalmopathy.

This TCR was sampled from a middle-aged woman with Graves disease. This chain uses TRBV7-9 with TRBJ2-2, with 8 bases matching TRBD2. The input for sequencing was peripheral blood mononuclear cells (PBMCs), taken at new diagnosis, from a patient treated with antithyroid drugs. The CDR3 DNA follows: TGTGCCAGCCACCTTCTAGCGGGGAACACCGGGGAGCTGTTTTTT. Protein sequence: CASHLLAGNTGELFF.